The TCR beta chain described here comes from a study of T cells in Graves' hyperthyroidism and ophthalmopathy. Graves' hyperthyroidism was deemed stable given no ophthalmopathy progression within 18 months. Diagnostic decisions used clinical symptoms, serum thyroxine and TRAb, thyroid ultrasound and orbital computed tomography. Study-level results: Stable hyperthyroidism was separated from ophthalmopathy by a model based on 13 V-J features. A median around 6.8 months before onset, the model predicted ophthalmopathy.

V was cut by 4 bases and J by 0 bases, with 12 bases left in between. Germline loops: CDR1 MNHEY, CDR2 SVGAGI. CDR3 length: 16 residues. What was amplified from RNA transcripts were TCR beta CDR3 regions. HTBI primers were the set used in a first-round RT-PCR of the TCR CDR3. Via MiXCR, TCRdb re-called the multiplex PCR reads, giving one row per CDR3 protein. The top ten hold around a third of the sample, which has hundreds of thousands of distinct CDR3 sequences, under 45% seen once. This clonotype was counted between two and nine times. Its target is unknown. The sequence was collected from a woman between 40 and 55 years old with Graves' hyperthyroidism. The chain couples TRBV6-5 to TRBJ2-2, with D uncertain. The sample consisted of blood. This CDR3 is CASSLSGSPNTGELFF. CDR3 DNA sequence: TGTGCCAGCAGTTTATCCGGCAGCCCGAACACCGGGGAGCTGTTTTTT.